This T cell receptor beta chain is drawn from a study of blood T cell repertoires in COVID-19 (dated by TCRdb to about 2020). Regarding the study in general: Collaborator samples came from the United States, Italy and Spain and covered acute and convalescent phases of COVID-19. The prospective study material was composed of cDNA or gDNA derived from T cells, B-cell-depleted T cells, or PBMCs. Deeply sampled blood TCRbeta repertoires from subjects exposed to, actively infected with, or recovered from COVID-19 were included in the dataset. A freely available public database, intended as a resource for researchers studying the immune response to SARS-CoV-2, is where the repertoires were released. Samples came from the ongoing ImmuneRACE study (first 160 participants) plus 1,254 subjects from 6 global collaborators. Sample metadata almost always included a de-identified subject ID, COVID-19 status, age in years and sex. Where available, HLA class I and class II types were obtained from metadata supplied by the sample provider rather than from assay-based typing.

TCRbeta CDR3 regions were amplified from genomic DNA using the immunoSEQ Assay, a bias-controlled multiplex PCR. In the paper's pipeline: Within the assay, amplification of reference gene primers was used to estimate how many nucleated cells each sample contained. To quantify the absolute abundance of each unique TCRbeta CDR3 rearrangement, sequence reads were collapsed and filtered. For each sample, productive Simpson clonality was calculated by taking the square root of Simpson's diversity index across productive rearrangements. TCRdb provides this immuneACCESS table in a form limited to in-frame rearrangements. Some clones are lacking; in checked studies, under half of them reflect an unresolved V gene, and why the rest are absent is not known. V and J calls and clone size are those listed in that table; D and trimming were worked out from the DNA. Within this sample are roughly 120,000 clones, with approximately 87% of them counted one time only. Jointly, the top ten make up about 8% of the sample.

A note on this clone: The clone's antigen remains unknown. The sample holds no much larger clone one base away, and base qualities are not on file.

Samples from volunteer blood donors who had recovered from COVID-19 were contributed by a second Seattle source. Whole blood was collected in K2EDTA tubes by collaborating institutions according to the institutions' own protocols. For TCRbeta analysis, collaborator samples were shipped as frozen whole blood, as isolated PBMCs, or as DNA extracted from either sample type. What the work shows at the level of the full study, not this receptor alone: Clinical and demographic metadata were provided uncurated, with the amount varying by source and participant.

The sequencing sample was made of peripheral blood. This sequence was found in a man in his sixties or seventies who had recovered from COVID-19.

The DNA reads TGCAGCGTTGGGGAGCCGGGGTTCTCCTACGAGCAGTACTTC. Its protein is CSVGEPGFSYEQYF. Recombination joined TRBV29-1 with TRBJ2-7; perhaps TRBD2 is the D gene, with 5 bases matching. CDR1 and CDR2 are read off the germline V gene as SQVTM and ANQGSEA. The germline ends are 13 bases apart after V is trimmed by 4 bases and J by 0 bases. Its CDR3 holds 14 amino acids, cysteine through phenylalanine. Of the read, only the CDR3 DNA is kept; its 42 bases are in frame from base 1.